This TCR beta chain stems from a study of early T cells in non-severe SARS-CoV-2 infection. Study-wide results and limits: Clonotype matching in VDJdb favored anti-spike CD8 responses and did not capture private and CD4 specificities.

Trimming pared 5 bases from V and 7 bases from J, leaving 18 bases between. CDR3 length: 15 residues. Germline lookup yields CDR1 SGHTA and CDR2 FQGNSA. MiXCR was run by TCRdb on the 5' RACE reads, yielding one entry per CDR3 protein. The data show around 47,000 distinct CDR3 sequences, with 9.5% to 12% seen just once and around 13% held by the top ten. This clonotype appeared many times. What it binds is unknown. This TCR was recovered from an adult who was a healthcare worker with PCR-confirmed SARS-CoV-2 infection or an uninfected control (not recorded which). Specimen: whole blood. The rearrangement uses TRBV7-2 and TRBJ2-1; tentatively, D is TRBD2 (6 bases). The DNA of the CDR3 is TGTGCCAGCAGCCGGTTAGCGGTATCAATGAATGAGCAGTTCTTC. The encoded protein is CASSRLAVSMNEQFF.